These T cell receptor beta chains were read from a single sample in a study of long-term antiretroviral therapy in people with HIV. Here immunoSEQ multiplex PCR was the method, and the copy in TCRdb shows in-frame clones only, minus some. The data hold about 17,000 clones, with about four fifths observed a single time. The specimen was unsorted PBMCs, collected around 2.4 years before starting antiretroviral therapy. All receptors come from a woman aged 50 to 60 with HIV. The CDR3 runs from the conserved cysteine through the conserved F or W. The D gene is left open where the match is weak. Rows give clone size only sometimes, using once, few, many, or a class for an expanded clone.

-,TRBJ1-3,-,TRBV7-9,CASSSLTAIYF,TGTGCCAGCAGCAGCTTAACCGCCATATATTTT
-,TRBJ2-3,once,TRBV5-1,CASSLQPLTDTQYF,TGCGCCAGCAGCTTGCAACCCTTGACAGATACGCAGTATTTT
TRBD1,TRBJ2-5,few,TRBV7-9,CASSSPTGEETQYF,TGTGCCAGCAGCTCCCCGACAGGGGAGGAGACCCAGTACTTC
-,TRBJ2-2,-,TRBV13,CASSLSGTLADTGELFF,TGTGCCAGCAGCTTATCGGGCACCTTGGCGGACACCGGGGAGCTGTTTTTT
-,TRBJ1-1,-,TRBV6-5,CASGFLRDTEAFF,TGTGCCAGCGGTTTCCTCCGGGACACTGAAGCTTTCTTT
-,TRBJ2-4,-,TRBV19,CASSISGAPIQYF,TGTGCCAGTAGTATCTCCGGGGCACCCATTCAGTACTTC
-,TRBJ1-1,-,TRBV10-1,CASSTGTEAFF,TGCGCCAGCAGTACAGGAACCGAAGCTTTCTTT
TRBD2,TRBJ2-3,few,TRBV6-6,CASSPTSGGTDTQYF,TGTGCCAGCAGTCCCACTAGCGGGGGCACAGATACGCAGTATTTT
-,TRBJ1-5,few,TRBV19,CASSVLYSNQPQHF,TGTGCCAGTAGTGTCCTGTATAGCAATCAGCCCCAGCATTTT
-,TRBJ2-1,-,TRBV29-1,CSVEAGGYNEQFF,TGCAGCGTTGAGGCAGGCGGCTACAATGAGCAGTTCTTC
-,TRBJ1-3,-,TRBV6-1,CASSEVEGEGGNTIYF,TGTGCCAGCAGTGAAGTAGAGGGCGAGGGAGGAAACACCATATATTTT
TRBD2,TRBJ2-3,-,TRBV11-3,CASSSLAGGTDTQYF,TGTGCCAGCAGCTCCCTAGCGGGGGGAACAGATACGCAGTATTTT
TRBD1,TRBJ1-1,-,TRBV29-1,CSADGTGMNTEAFF,TGCAGCGCCGACGGGACAGGGATGAACACTGAAGCTTTCTTT
TRBD1,TRBJ1-2,-,TRBV5-5,CASRPATGPNYGYTF,TGTGCCAGCAGACCGGCGACAGGGCCTAACTATGGCTACACCTTC
-,TRBJ2-6,-,TRBV5-6,CASLARGANVLTF,TGTGCCAGCCTAGCACGTGGGGCCAACGTCCTGACTTTC
TRBD2,TRBJ2-7,-,TRBV7-6,CASSLEPGRDYEQYF,TGTGCCAGCAGCTTAGAGCCGGGGAGGGACTACGAGCAGTACTTC
-,TRBJ1-4,-,TRBV6-1,CASRSGAGEKLFF,TGTGCCAGCAGGTCCGGGGCGGGTGAAAAACTGTTTTTT
-,TRBJ1-5,-,TRBV6-6,CASSYPGTASNQPQHF,TGTGCCAGCAGTTATCCCGGCACTGCTAGCAATCAGCCCCAGCATTTT
-,TRBJ1-6,few,TRBV6-1,CASSAGLGGSPLHF,TGTGCCAGCAGCGCCGGACTCGGAGGGTCACCCCTCCACTTT
-,TRBJ2-5,-,TRBV25-1,CASSDRTVQETQYF,TGTGCCAGCAGTGACCGGACAGTCCAAGAGACCCAGTACTTC
-,TRBJ2-7,-,TRBV29-1,CSVLDQDKSYEQYF,TGCAGCGTTCTCGATCAGGACAAATCCTACGAGCAGTACTTC
TRBD1,TRBJ2-7,medium-sized,TRBV19,CASSIGRGLYEQYF,TGTGCCAGTAGTATAGGCAGGGGGCTCTACGAGCAGTACTTC
-,TRBJ1-2,-,TRBV29-1,CSVEVRGVTKEFNYGYTF,TGCAGCGTTGAAGTGCGGGGGGTTACTAAGGAATTTAACTATGGCTACACCTTC
-,TRBJ1-5,-,TRBV27,CASSLVQEPQHF,TGTGCCAGCAGTTTAGTACAGGAGCCCCAGCATTTT
-,TRBJ1-1,once,TRBV27,CASSLSSRREAFF,TGTGCCAGCAGTTTATCTAGTCGCAGGGAAGCTTTCTTT
-,TRBJ1-5,-,TRBV2,CASSEESTSNQPQHF,TGTGCCAGCAGTGAGGAAAGTACGAGCAATCAGCCCCAGCATTTT
-,TRBJ1-1,-,TRBV5-1,CASSLGMNTEAFF,TGCGCCAGCAGCTTGGGTATGAACACTGAAGCTTTCTTT
TRBD2,TRBJ2-2,-,TRBV7-3,CASALTGLAGGPGTGELFF,TGTGCCAGCGCGCTCACAGGACTAGCGGGGGGGCCGGGCACCGGGGAGCTGTTTTTT
-,TRBJ1-2,once,TRBV6-6,CASSYSSGTGNYTF,TGTGCCAGCAGTTACTCGAGCGGGACGGGGAACTACACCTTC
TRBD1,TRBJ1-5,-,TRBV6-6,CASWTGIGNQPQHF,TGTGCCAGCTGGACAGGGATCGGCAATCAGCCCCAGCATTTT
TRBD1,TRBJ2-7,-,TRBV6-5,CASRQSGGAVYEQYF,TGTGCCAGCCGCCAGTCAGGGGGCGCGGTCTACGAGCAGTACTTC